The 18 T cell receptor beta chains below all came from one sample that was sequenced in a study of Graves' ophthalmopathy and Graves' hyperthyroidism. Amplification targeted the TCR beta CDR3 regions, with RNA transcripts as the source material. Investigators did first-round RT-PCR with HTBI primers, then second-round multiplex PCR. TCRdb recomputed calls from the multiplex PCR reads with MiXCR, one row per CDR3 protein. This table holds roughly 600,000 distinct CDR3 sequences, about two fifths found once. The sample taken for sequencing was peripheral blood or thyroid tissue (not recorded which). The receptors come from an adult man with Graves' hyperthyroidism.

The chain recombines TRBV5-1 with TRBJ1-4; no clear D gene. Trimming took off 0 bases at V and 3 bases at J, with 12 bases between the two ends. There are 16 residues in the CDR3. Germline V gene lookup returns CDR1 SGHRS and CDR2 YFSETQ. CDR3 coding DNA: TGCGCCAGCAGCTTGGAGGCAGTTGCAGCTAATGAAAAACTGTTTTTT. Translated, it gives CASSLEAVAANEKLFF.

The V gene is TRBV7-9, the J gene TRBJ1-2; the match to TRBD1 covers 8 bases. V lost 5 bases, J lost 12 bases, and 14 bases stayed unmatched. CDR1 and CDR2 from the germline V gene are SEHNR and FQNEAQ (reference sequence). This CDR3 region has 14 residues. The CDR3 sequence is CASSKQGVSGGNTF. The CDR3 DNA sequence: TGTGCCAGCAGCAAACAGGGGGTTAGCGGTGGAAACACCTTC.

In its sample, this clonotype was seen many times. The V and J genes are TRBV5-1 and TRBJ1-1, with D unclear. CDR1 is SGHRS and CDR2 is YFSETQ in the germline V gene. The CDR3 is 14 residues long. The V gene lost 0 bases and the J gene lost 1 base, with 7 bases spanning the gap. This CDR3 reads CASSLVLGNTEAFF. The CDR3 coding sequence is TGCGCCAGCAGCTTGGTGCTGGGGAACACTGAAGCTTTCTTT.

Ten or more counts support this clonotype. The V gene is TRBV29-1, the J gene TRBJ1-2, with D unresolved. The CDR3 runs 12 residues. V was trimmed by 4 bases and J by 8 bases, leaving 14 bases between them. Germline assignment: CDR1 SQVTM and CDR2 ANQGSEA. The CDR3, as DNA: TGCAGCGTTGGTTGGGGTACGGGAGGCTACACCTTC. Protein sequence: CSVGWGTGGYTF.

The sample holds many counts of this clonotype. The chain carries TRBV10-3 and TRBJ2-5, with D perhaps assigned TRBD1 or TRBD2 (5 bases each). CDR3 length: 13 amino acids. Germline CDR1 ENHRY, CDR2 SYGVKD. Trimming cost V 2 bases and J 1 base, with 5 bases left between them. CDR3 bases: TGTGCCATCAGTGAGGGGACCCAAGAGACCCAGTACTTC. Amino acids: CAISEGTQETQYF.

This clonotype was counted once. V and J are TRBV29-1 and TRBJ2-5; 12 positions match TRBD2. The germline V gene encodes CDR1 SQVTM and CDR2 ANQGSEA. This CDR3 has 13 residues. The trim removed 4 bases at V and 5 bases at J, leaving 2 bases unmatched. The CDR3 loop reads CSVAGTSGETQYF. The CDR3, as DNA: TGCAGCGTTGCAGGGACTAGCGGGGAGACCCAGTACTTC.

This clonotype was detected once. This sequence joins TRBV6-6 and TRBJ2-3; D ambiguous. CDR1 MNHNY and CDR2 SVGAGI come from the germline V gene (reference sequence). The CDR3 extends over 12 amino acids. Trimming stripped 2 bases from V and 3 bases from J, with 3 bases between. The CDR3 sequence is CASSYATDTQYF. The CDR3 bases are TGTGCCAGCAGTTACGCGACAGATACGCAGTATTTT.

This clonotype came up a few times. The V call is TRBV6-6, the J call TRBJ2-5; no clear D gene. With 5 bases removed from V and 9 bases from J, the gap between germline ends came to 10 bases. CDR1 is MNHNY and CDR2 is SVGAGI in the germline V gene (reference sequence). The length of the CDR3 is 11 residues. The CDR3 nucleotides are TGTGCCAGCAGTAACCCTCTACCCCAGTACTTC. Residues: CASSNPLPQYF.

This clonotype has ten or more counts. The chain couples TRBV7-9 to TRBJ2-7; D is ambiguous. The V end lost 5 bases, the J end lost 4 bases, and 6 bases lay between the germline ends. This CDR3 is 11 amino acids long. Germline CDR1 and CDR2: SEHNR and FQNEAQ (reference sequence). This chain's CDR3 is CASSDQYEQYF. CDR3 DNA sequence: TGTGCCAGCAGCGACCAGTACGAGCAGTACTTC.

In its sample, this clonotype was seen many times. The chain combines TRBV5-1 with TRBJ2-7; D gene unclear. Germline lookup yields CDR1 SGHRS and CDR2 YFSETQ. Deletions cut 4 bases from V and 3 bases from J, with 17 bases between. This CDR3 is 15 amino acids long. Here the CDR3 reads CASSLTPQVRYEQYF. The CDR3 DNA sequence: TGCGCCAGCAGCCTCACCCCGCAGGTGCGCTACGAGCAGTACTTC.

The table lists this clonotype with many counts. The rearrangement links TRBV29-1 to TRBJ1-1; TRBD1 might be the D (5 bases). Trimming removed 6 bases at V and 3 bases at J, with 14 bases between. CDR1 is SQVTM and CDR2 is ANQGSEA in the germline V gene. The CDR3 contains 13 residues. CDR3 coding DNA: TGCAGCGTGGGGGGGGTCGCCGACACTGAAGCTTTCTTT. This translates into CSVGGVADTEAFF.

This clonotype was seen a handful of times. The chain employs TRBV9 and TRBJ1-1, with TRBD1 identical over 7 bases. Unmatched junction bases numbered 10, after V lost 6 bases and J lost 5 bases. From germline, CDR1 is SGDLS and CDR2 YYNGEE. This CDR3 has 14 amino acids. The CDR3 here is CASNPTGSKTEAFF. DNA of the CDR3: TGTGCCAGCAACCCGACAGGGAGTAAGACTGAAGCTTTCTTT. The full variable domain, with the rest looked up from reference TRBV9 and TRBJ1-1, is DSGVTQTPKHLITATGQRVTLRCSPRSGDLSVYWYQQSLDQGLQFLIQYYNGEERAKGNILERFSAQQFPDLHSELNLSSLELGDSALYFCASNPTGSKTEAFFGQGTRLTVV.

This clonotype was observed many times. The gene calls are TRBV12-3 or TRBV12-4 and TRBJ1-6; TRBD1 matches 7 bases. Trimming at V came to 5 bases and at J to 15 bases, leaving 7 bases not matched to a gene. This CDR3 contains 12 residues. CDR3 coding DNA: TGTGCCAGCAGTCTACAGGGGAAGCACCTCCACTTT. It is translated as CASSLQGKHLHF.

The V and J genes are TRBV7-2 and TRBJ2-5; D unresolved. This CDR3 is built from 13 residues. The V and J ends lost 5 bases and 11 bases respectively, with 18 bases between them. From germline, CDR1 is SGHTA and CDR2 FQGNSA. The CDR3 loop reads CASSQAGTDTQYF. The DNA for the CDR3 is TGTGCCAGCAGCCAAGCAGGCACAGATACGCAGTACTTC.

This clonotype was found many times. V is TRBV7-6 and J is TRBJ2-7; TRBD2 agrees at 13 bases. From germline, CDR1 is SGHVS and CDR2 FNYEAQ. This CDR3 comprises 17 residues. V shed 5 bases and J 4 bases; nucleotides not matched to a gene: 11. The CDR3 DNA follows: TGTGCCAGCAGCCCATTCCCACTAGCGGGAGGGCCTTACGAGCAGTACTTC. As protein: CASSPFPLAGGPYEQYF.

This clonotype was seen many times. The chain combines TRBV7-9 with TRBJ2-7; D is uncertain. Germline V gives CDR1 SEHNR, CDR2 FQNEAQ (reference sequence). The CDR3 totals 16 residues. V lost 1 base, J lost 0 bases, and 13 bases lay in between. For the CDR3, the DNA is TGTGCCAGCAGCTTAGTTGCTGGCCTAGGCTCCTACGAGCAGTACTTC. Protein: CASSLVAGLGSYEQYF.

This clonotype was recorded at least ten times. This chain joins TRBV7-2 and TRBJ2-2, with D possibly being TRBD2 (6 bases). Germline lookup yields CDR1 SGHTA and CDR2 FQGNSA. Trimming stripped 1 base from V and 7 bases from J, with 13 bases between. This CDR3 comprises 15 residues. The CDR3 is CASSLGPRGGGELFF. In DNA form, the CDR3 reads TGTGCCAGCAGCTTAGGTCCGCGGGGCGGCGGGGAGCTGTTTTTT.

The chain recombines TRBV2 with TRBJ2-7; D possibly corresponds to TRBD1 (6 bases). The DNA end is more similar to TRBJ2-1, so the J call may be wrong. The CDR3 loop spans 12 amino acids. Germline CDR1 is SNHLY and CDR2 is FYNNEI. The CDR3 sequence is CASSVQGYEQFF. The CDR3 DNA sequence: TGTGCCAGCAGTGTTCAGGGGTATGAGCAGTTCTTC.